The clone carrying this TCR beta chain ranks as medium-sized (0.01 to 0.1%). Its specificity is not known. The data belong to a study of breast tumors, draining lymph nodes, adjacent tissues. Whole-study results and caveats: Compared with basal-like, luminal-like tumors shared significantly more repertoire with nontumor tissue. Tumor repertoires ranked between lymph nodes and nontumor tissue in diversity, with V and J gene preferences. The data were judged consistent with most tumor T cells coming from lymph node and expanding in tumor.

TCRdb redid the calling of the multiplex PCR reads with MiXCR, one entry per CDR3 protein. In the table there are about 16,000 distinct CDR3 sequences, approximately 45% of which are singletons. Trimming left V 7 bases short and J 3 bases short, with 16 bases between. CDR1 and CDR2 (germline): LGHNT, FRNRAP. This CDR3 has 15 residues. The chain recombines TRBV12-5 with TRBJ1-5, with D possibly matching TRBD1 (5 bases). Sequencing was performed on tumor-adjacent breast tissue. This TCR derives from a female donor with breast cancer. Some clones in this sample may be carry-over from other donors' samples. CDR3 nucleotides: TGTGCTAGTGCCCAAGCCAGGGAATTCAATCAGCCCCAGCATTTT. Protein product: CASAQAREFNQPQHF.